The next 8 T cell receptor beta chains were all read from a single sample in a study of glioma-infiltrating T cells after dendritic cell vaccination. Sequencing used immunoSEQ multiplex PCR; TCRdb keeps in-frame clones, though not all of them. The repertoire consists of about 32,000 clones, with approximately 91% occurring once and the leading ten covering over 2%. The material was blood, obtained before dendritic cell vaccination. Every receptor here comes from a human donor with glioblastoma.

This clone was seen just once. The chain recombines TRBV6-5 with TRBJ1-1; no definite D call. The CDR3 is 12 residues long. With 4 bases removed from V and 7 bases from J, the gap between germline ends came to 10 bases. Germline lookup yields CDR1 MNHEY and CDR2 SVGAGI. The CDR3 nucleotides read TGTGCCAGCAGTTTGTCGGGAAGTGAAGCTTTCTTT. It translates to CASSLSGSEAFF.

The chain uses TRBV9 and TRBJ2-7, with a weak D call TRBD2 (6 bases). This CDR3 spans 15 amino acids. CDR1 and CDR2 from the germline V gene are SGDLS and YYNGEE. V lost 0 bases and J 7 bases, leaving 17 bases between the germline ends. CDR3 sequence reads: CASSVATAGMGEQYF. The CDR3 bases are TGTGCCAGCAGCGTAGCTACTGCGGGGATGGGGGAGCAGTACTTC.

In the case of this clone: The junction departs from germline at one end; a sequencing error may be responsible. V usage is TRBV11-2 and J usage is TRBJ1-5, with 8 bases matching TRBD1. Per the germline V gene, CDR1 is SGHAT and CDR2 is FQNNGV. CDR3 length: 13 amino acids. The CDR3 loop is CASSLDRGRPQHF. As DNA, the CDR3 is TGTGCCAGCAGCCTAGACAGGGGCCGGCCCCAGCATTTT.

This clone has only one observation. V usage is TRBV5-1 and J usage is TRBJ1-3; TRBD1 matches at 8 bases. Trimming at V came to 0 bases and at J to 0 bases, leaving 2 bases not matched to a gene. The CDR3 length is 16 residues. The germline CDR1 and CDR2 sequences are SGHRS and YFSETQ. The CDR3 bases are TGCGCCAGCAGCTTGGGTGGGACAGGCTCTGGAAACACCATATATTTT. Translating it yields CASSLGGTGSGNTIYF.

The chain has TRBV5-5 and TRBJ1-6, with a weak D call TRBD1 (6 bases). The germline V gene encodes CDR1 SGHKS and CDR2 YYEKEE (reference sequence). This CDR3 has 14 amino acids. The V gene lost 4 bases and the J gene lost 7 bases, with 12 bases spanning the gap. The CDR3 DNA sequence: TGTGCCAGCAGCGGGACCGGACAGAATTCACCCCTCCACTTT. It translates to CASSGTGQNSPLHF.

The CDR3 coding sequence is TGTGCCAGCAGTCAACAGGGTTCGAAGTACAATGAGCAGTTCTTC. It is translated as CASSQQGSKYNEQFF. The chain carries TRBV6-1 and TRBJ2-1; the D gene is possibly TRBD1 (6 bases). CDR3 length: 15 amino acids. The germline V gene has CDR1 MNHNS and CDR2 SASEGT. Trimming left V 5 bases short and J 4 bases short, with 15 bases between.

The chain carries TRBV7-9 and TRBJ2-1; 13 bases align to TRBD2. This CDR3 contains 18 residues. Germline V gene lookup returns CDR1 SEHNR and CDR2 FQNEAQ (reference sequence). Germline trimming cut 3 bases from V and 2 bases from J; bases unmatched to any gene: 7. The CDR3 loop reads CASSLRLAGGDTYNEQFF. In DNA, the CDR3 is TGTGCCAGCAGCTTGAGACTAGCGGGGGGCGATACCTACAATGAGCAGTTCTTC.

With respect to this clone: The junction departs from the called germline gene at one end, perhaps through a read error. The chain couples TRBV7-9 to TRBJ1-1; D is undetermined. This CDR3 has 15 amino acids. From germline, CDR1 is SEHNR and CDR2 FQNEAQ (reference sequence). The CDR3 DNA sequence: TGTGCCAGCAGCTACCCTAACCGCGCTCATACGAGTCTAATCTTT. Translated, it gives CASSYPNRAHTSLIF.